The clone carrying this T cell receptor (beta chain) was observed a single time. In the authors' workflow: Amplifying reference gene primers gave estimates of nucleated cell counts. Assay used: immunoSEQ multiplex PCR; TCRdb lists only in-frame clones, some missing. That table gives V, J and clone size, and the DNA gave D and trimming. The sample includes about 670,000 clones, just under 90% of them seen just once. The data stem from a study of blood T cell repertoires in COVID-19. About the study: Samples taken during acute and convalescent COVID-19 were collected in the United States, Italy and Spain. PBMCs, B-cell-depleted T cells, or T cells were the source of the cDNA or gDNA that made up the material.

The CDR3 length is 15 residues. Germline V gene lookup returns CDR1 LGHDT and CDR2 YNNKEL (reference sequence). V lost 3 bases to trimming and J lost 4 bases, with 15 bases between them. The chain recombines TRBV3-1 (or the pseudogene TRBV3-2) with TRBJ1-2; no firm D call. Sequencing was performed on peripheral blood. This receptor was identified in a young woman with acute or convalescent COVID-19. The CDR3 reads CASSHPGTGIYGYTF. DNA for the CDR3: TGTGCCAGCAGCCACCCGGGTACGGGTATCTATGGCTACACCTTC.